These T cell receptor beta chains were read from a single sample in a study of healthy donors' naive CD4 and CD8 T cells. TCRdb reanalysed the reads using MiXCR and keeps one entry per CDR3 protein. The sample carries about 200,000 distinct CDR3 sequences, under 85% recorded once. Sequences were obtained from naive CD4+ and CD8+ T cells sorted from blood, pooled from several donors. The receptors originated from a pool of human donors in good health; the sample pools cells from several healthy donors. CDR3s include the opening cysteine and the closing phenylalanine or tryptophan. The size field is filled for only some rows; it gives once, few, many or a size class.

length,V,size,CDR3
14,TRBV5-1,-,CASSRFREDNEQFF
13,TRBV20-1,-,CSPGNPQIPEQFF
14,TRBV27,-,CASGTSGGTDTQYF
12,TRBV29-1,few,CSVVWVDYEQYF
16,TRBV27,-,CASSLSRGRAGDTQYF
12,TRBV12-3/TRBV12-4,-,CASSAGANVLTF
14,TRBV29-1,-,CSVEGLAGSDEQFF
14,TRBV19,-,CASSEQNLNTEAFF
14,TRBV19,-,CASSIVGAQETQYF
12,TRBV29-1,few,CSVGQGRNEQFF
15,TRBV29-1,-,CSVYGLAGGSGEQFF
13,TRBV18,-,CASSPPGSYEQYF
13,TRBV29-1,-,CSVSRTLNTEAFF
15,TRBV5-1,-,CASSSGTGSTGELFF
8,TRBV29-1,-,CSVPTRDF
15,TRBV6-5,-,CASSPAGRLAYEQYF
13,TRBV6-2/TRBV6-3,-,CASSHVQGDEQYF
13,TRBV6-5,-,CASSYRQLYGYTF
15,TRBV5-4,-,CASSLERKGGETQYF
13,TRBV6-6,few,CASSAGRVETQYF
15,TRBV29-1,once,CSVEDQSDQGDTQYF
13,TRBV19,once,CASSIGTSYEQFF
12,TRBV12-3/TRBV12-4,few,CASSLVPGEQYF
14,TRBV7-2,-,CASSNRQGEVEQYF
11,TRBV29-1,once,CSGWYNYGYTF
13,TRBV6-5,-,CASRVSEIHGYTF